The clone carrying this T cell receptor (beta chain) was picked up many times. No antigen is known for it. These data are taken from a study of neurological immune-mediated disorders. Trimming removed 4 bases from V and 1 base from J, with 13 bases in between. Germline-derived CDR1 and CDR2 are SGHRS and YFSETQ. The CDR3 is 15 residues long. Overall study findings and caveats: When repertoires were grouped phylogenetically, those of 18 of 34 multiple sclerosis patients fell into one related-CDR3 cluster, a possible signature. There was no clinical or MRI feature that was associated with the multiple sclerosis repertoire cluster.

Each CDR3 protein is one row after TCRdb ran MiXCR on the 5' RACE reads. The table lists about 69,000 distinct CDR3 sequences, approximately 4.1% of them singletons. The chain employs TRBV5-1 and TRBJ2-3; tentative D call: TRBD2 (5 bases). Sequencing was performed on PBMCs. The receptor was derived from a young man with multiple sclerosis. CDR3 sequence: CASSDPGLGTDTQYF. CDR3 nucleotides: TGCGCCAGCAGCGATCCGGGATTAGGCACAGATACGCAGTATTTT.